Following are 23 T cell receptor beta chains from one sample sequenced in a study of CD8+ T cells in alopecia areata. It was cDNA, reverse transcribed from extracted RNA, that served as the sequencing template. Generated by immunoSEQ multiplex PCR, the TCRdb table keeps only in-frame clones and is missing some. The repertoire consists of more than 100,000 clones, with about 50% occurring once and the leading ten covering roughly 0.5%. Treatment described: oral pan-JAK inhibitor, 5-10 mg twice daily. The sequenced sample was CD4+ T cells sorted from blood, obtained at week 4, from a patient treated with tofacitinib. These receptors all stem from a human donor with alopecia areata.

CDR3 coding DNA: TGTGCCAGCAGTGAAATGTCAGGGGGCTCCGGGGAGCTGTTTTTT. Translated, it gives CASSEMSGGSGELFF. The chain combines TRBV2 with TRBJ2-2; 8 bases match TRBD1. Per germline, CDR1 SNHLY and CDR2 FYNNEI. The length of the CDR3 is 15 residues. The V segment lost 2 bases and the J segment 6 bases; nucleotides outside the gene matches: 5.

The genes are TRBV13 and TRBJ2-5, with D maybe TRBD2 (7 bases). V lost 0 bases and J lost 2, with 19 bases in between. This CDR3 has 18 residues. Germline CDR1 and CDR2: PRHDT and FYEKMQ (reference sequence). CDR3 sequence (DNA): TGTGCCAGCAGCTTAGGCCGAGGGGACTACAGGGTTCAAGAGACCCAGTACTTC. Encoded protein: CASSLGRGDYRVQETQYF. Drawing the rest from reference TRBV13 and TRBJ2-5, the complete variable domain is AAGVIQSPRHLIKEKRETATLKCYPIPRHDTVYWYQQGPGQDPQFLISFYEKMQSDKGSIPDRFSAQQFSDYHSELNMSSLELGDSALYFCASSLGRGDYRVQETQYFGPGTRLLVL.

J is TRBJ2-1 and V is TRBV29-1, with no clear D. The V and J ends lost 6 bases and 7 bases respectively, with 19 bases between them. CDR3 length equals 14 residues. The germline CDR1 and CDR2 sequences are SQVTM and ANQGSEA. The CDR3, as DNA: TGCAGCGTCGCAACCTCCTGGAGCGCTAATGAGCAGTTCTTC. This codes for CSVATSWSANEQFF.

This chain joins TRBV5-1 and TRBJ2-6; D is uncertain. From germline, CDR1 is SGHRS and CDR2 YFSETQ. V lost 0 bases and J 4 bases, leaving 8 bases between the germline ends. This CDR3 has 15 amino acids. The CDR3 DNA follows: TGCGCCAGCAGCTTGGCAGGAACCGGGGCCAACGTCCTGACTTTC. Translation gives CASSLAGTGANVLTF.

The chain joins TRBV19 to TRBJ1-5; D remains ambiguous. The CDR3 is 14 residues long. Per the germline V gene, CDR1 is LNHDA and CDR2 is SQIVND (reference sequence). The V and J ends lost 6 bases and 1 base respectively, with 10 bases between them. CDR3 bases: TGTGCCAGTAGCCTTATGGGGAGCAATCAGCCCCAGCATTTT. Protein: CASSLMGSNQPQHF.

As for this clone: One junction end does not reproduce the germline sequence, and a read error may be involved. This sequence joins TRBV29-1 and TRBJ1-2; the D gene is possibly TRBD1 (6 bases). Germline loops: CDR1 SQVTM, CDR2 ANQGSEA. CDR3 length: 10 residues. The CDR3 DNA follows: TGCAGCGTTGATCTCCGGGACACCGGATTC. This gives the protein CSVDLRDTGF.

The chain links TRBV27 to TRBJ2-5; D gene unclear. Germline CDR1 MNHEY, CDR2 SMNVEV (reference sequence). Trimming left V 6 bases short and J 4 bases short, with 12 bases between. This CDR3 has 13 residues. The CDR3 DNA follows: TGTGCCAGCAGCCAACGTCCGGGAGAGACCCAGTACTTC. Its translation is CASSQRPGETQYF.

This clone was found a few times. In DNA, the CDR3 is TGCGCCAGCAGCCAGGGAAGGGGGACTAGCGGGAGTGCAGATACGCAGTATTTT. Encoded protein: CASSQGRGTSGSADTQYF. The V gene is TRBV4-1, the J gene TRBJ2-3; 14 nucleotides line up with TRBD2. With 3 bases clipped from V and 4 bases from J, the junction kept 9 bases outside the gene matches. This CDR3 contains 18 residues. The germline V gene has CDR1 MGHRA and CDR2 YSYEKL.

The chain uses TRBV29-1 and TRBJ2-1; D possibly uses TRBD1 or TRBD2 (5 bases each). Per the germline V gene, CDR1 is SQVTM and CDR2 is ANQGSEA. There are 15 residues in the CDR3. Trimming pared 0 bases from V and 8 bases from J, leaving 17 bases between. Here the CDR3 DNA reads TGCAGCGTTGAAGATCTGGTCCAGCCGGGGCATGAGCAGTTCTTC. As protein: CSVEDLVQPGHEQFF.

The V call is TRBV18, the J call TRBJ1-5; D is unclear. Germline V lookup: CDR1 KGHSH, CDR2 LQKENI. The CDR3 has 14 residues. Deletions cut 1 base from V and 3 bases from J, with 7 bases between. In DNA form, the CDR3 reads TGTGCCAGCTCACCACAGGGAAACAATCAGCCCCAGCATTTT. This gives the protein CASSPQGNNQPQHF.

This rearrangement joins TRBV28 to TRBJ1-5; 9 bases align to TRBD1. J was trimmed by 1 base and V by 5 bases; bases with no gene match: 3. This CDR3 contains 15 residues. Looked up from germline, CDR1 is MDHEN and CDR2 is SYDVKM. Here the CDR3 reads CASSLQGASNQPQHF. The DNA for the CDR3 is TGTGCCAGCAGTCTACAGGGGGCCAGCAATCAGCCCCAGCATTTT.

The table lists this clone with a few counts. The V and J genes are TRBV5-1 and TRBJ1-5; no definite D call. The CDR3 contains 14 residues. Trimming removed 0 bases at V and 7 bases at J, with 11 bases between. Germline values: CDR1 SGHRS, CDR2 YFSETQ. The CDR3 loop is CASSLDPSRQPQHF. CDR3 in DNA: TGCGCCAGCAGCTTGGATCCAAGTAGGCAGCCCCAGCATTTT. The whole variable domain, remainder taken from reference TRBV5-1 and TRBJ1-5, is KAGVTQTPRYLIKTRGQQVTLSCSPISGHRSVSWYQQTPGQGLQFLFEYFSETQRNKGNFPGRFSGRQFSNSRSEMNVSTLELGDSALYLCASSLDPSRQPQHFGDGTRLSIL.

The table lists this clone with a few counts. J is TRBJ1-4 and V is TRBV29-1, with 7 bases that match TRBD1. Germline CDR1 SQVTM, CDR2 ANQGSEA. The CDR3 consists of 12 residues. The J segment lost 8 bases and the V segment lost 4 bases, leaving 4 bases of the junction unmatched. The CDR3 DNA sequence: TGCAGCGTTGGACAGGGTAGCGAAAAACTGTTTTTT. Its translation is CSVGQGSEKLFF.

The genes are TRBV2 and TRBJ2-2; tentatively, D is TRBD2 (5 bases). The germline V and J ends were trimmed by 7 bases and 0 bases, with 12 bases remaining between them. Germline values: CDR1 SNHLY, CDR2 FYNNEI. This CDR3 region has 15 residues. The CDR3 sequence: CASTGYNSNTGELFF. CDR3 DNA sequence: TGTGCCAGCACGGGATATAATTCGAACACCGGGGAGCTGTTTTTT.

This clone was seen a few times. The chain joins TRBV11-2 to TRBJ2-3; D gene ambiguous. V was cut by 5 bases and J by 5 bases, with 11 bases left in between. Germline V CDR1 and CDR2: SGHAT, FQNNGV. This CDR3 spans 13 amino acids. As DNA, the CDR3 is TGTGCCAGCAGCCAAAACAGAGGAGATACGCAGTATTTT. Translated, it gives CASSQNRGDTQYF.

This CDR3 is CSVGDGGGASPGELFF. Here the CDR3 DNA reads TGCAGCGTTGGAGACGGCGGGGGGGCCAGTCCCGGGGAGCTGTTTTTT. The chain carries TRBV29-1 and TRBJ2-2, with 9 bases fitting TRBD2. Germline CDR1 reads SQVTM; CDR2 reads ANQGSEA. The CDR3 extends over 16 amino acids. V lost 4 bases and J lost 6; bases outside the gene matches: 12.

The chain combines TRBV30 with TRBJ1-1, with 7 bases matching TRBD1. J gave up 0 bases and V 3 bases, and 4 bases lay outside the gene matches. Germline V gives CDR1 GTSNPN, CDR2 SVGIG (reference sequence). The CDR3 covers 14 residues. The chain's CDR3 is CAWRRGRLNTEAFF. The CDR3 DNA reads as TGTGCCTGGAGGAGGGGGCGGCTGAACACTGAAGCTTTCTTT.

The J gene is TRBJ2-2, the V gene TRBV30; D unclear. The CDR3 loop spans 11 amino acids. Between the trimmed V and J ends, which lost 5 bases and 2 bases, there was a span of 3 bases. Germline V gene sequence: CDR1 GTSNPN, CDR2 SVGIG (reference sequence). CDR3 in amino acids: CAWDNTGELFF. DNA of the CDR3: TGTGCCTGGGACAACACCGGGGAGCTGTTTTTT.

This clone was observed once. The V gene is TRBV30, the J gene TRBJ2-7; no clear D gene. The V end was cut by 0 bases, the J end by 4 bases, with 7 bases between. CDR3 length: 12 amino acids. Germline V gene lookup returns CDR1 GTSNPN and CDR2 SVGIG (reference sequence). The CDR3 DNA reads TGTGCCTGGAGTGTGGACCTTTACGAGCAGTACTTC. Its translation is CAWSVDLYEQYF.

The CDR3 DNA sequence: TGTGCCAGCAGTGTCCGAAATTCACCCCTCCACTTT. Amino acids: CASSVRNSPLHF. The chain employs TRBV6-5 and TRBJ1-6; no firm D call. The CDR3 length is 12 residues. The V end was cut by 5 bases, the J end by 7 bases, with 6 bases between. Per the germline V gene, CDR1 is MNHEY and CDR2 is SVGAGI.

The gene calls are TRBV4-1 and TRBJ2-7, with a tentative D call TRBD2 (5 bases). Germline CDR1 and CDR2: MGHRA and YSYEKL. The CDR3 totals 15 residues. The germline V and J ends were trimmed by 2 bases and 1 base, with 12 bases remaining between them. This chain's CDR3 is CASSQMGAESYEQYF. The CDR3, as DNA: TGCGCCAGCAGCCAAATGGGAGCGGAGTCCTACGAGCAGTACTTC.

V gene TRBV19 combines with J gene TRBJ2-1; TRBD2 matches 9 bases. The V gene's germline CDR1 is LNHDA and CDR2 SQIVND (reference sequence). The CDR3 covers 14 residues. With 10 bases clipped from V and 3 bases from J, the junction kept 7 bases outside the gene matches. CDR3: CATVSGGHYNEQFF. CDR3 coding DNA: TGTGCCACCGTTAGCGGGGGCCACTACAATGAGCAGTTCTTC.

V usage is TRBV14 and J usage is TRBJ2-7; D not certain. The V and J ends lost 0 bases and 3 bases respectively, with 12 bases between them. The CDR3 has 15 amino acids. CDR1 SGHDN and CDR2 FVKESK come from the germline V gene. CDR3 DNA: TGTGCCAGCAGCCAAGAGCCAAACAGATACTACGAGCAGTACTTC. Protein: CASSQEPNRYYEQYF.